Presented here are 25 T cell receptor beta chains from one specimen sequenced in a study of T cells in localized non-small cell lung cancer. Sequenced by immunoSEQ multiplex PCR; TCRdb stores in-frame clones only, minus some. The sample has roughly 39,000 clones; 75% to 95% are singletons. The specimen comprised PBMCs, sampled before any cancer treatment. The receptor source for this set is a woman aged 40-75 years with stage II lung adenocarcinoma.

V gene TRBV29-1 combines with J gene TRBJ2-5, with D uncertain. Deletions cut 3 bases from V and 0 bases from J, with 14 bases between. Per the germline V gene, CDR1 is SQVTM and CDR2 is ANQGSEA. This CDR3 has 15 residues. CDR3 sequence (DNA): TGCAGCGTTGAGATCACAACAACCCACCAAGAGACCCAGTACTTC. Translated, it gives CSVEITTTHQETQYF.

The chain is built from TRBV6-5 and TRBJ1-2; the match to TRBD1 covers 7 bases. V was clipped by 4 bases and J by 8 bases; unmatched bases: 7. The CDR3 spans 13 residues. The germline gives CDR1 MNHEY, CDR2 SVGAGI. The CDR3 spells CASSLHRGEGYTF. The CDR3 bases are TGTGCCAGCAGTTTGCACAGGGGAGAAGGCTACACCTTC.

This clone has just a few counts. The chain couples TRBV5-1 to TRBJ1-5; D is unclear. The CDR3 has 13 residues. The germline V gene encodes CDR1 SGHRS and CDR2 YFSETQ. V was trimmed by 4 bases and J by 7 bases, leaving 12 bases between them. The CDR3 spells CASSPEGIQPQHF. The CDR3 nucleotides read TGCGCCAGCAGCCCGGAAGGGATACAGCCCCAGCATTTT.

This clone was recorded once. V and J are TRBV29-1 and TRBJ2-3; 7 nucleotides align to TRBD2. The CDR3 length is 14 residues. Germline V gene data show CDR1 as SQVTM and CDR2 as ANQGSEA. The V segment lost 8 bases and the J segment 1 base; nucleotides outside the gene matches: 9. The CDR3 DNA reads TGCAGCATCACCGGTACTAGCGGCACAGATACGCAGTATTTT. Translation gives CSITGTSGTDTQYF.

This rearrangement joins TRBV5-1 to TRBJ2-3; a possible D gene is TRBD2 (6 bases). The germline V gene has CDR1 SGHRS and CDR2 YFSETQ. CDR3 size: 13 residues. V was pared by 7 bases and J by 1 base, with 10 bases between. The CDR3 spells CASLGLGTDTQYF. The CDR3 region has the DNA TGCGCCAGCCTGGGACTGGGCACAGATACGCAGTATTTT.

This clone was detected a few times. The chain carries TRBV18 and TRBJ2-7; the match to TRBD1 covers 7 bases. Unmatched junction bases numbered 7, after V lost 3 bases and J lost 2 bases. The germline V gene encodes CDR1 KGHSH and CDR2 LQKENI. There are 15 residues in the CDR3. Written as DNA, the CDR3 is TGTGCCAGCTCACCCTGGACAGGCACTCCCTACGAGCAGTACTTC. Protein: CASSPWTGTPYEQYF.

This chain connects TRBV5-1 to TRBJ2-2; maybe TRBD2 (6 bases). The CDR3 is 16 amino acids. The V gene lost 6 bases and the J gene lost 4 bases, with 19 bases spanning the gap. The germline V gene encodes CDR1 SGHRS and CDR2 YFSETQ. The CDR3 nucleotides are TGCGCCAGCAAGGAGGGCCCACAGGTTAGCACCGGGGAGCTGTTTTTT. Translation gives CASKEGPQVSTGELFF.

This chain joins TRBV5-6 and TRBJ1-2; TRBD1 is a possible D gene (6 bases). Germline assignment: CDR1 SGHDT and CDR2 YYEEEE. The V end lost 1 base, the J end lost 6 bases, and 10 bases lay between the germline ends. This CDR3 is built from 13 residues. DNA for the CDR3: TGTGCCAGCAGCTTGCGACAGGATCATGGCTACACCTTC. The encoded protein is CASSLRQDHGYTF.

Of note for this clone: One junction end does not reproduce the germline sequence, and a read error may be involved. The CDR3 coding sequence is TGTGCCAGCTCACGCATCGGCAGTAGCGATCAGCCCCAGCATTTT. It encodes CASSRIGSSDQPQHF. The chain joins TRBV18 to TRBJ1-5; D is unclear. Per germline, CDR1 KGHSH and CDR2 LQKENI. The CDR3 loop spans 15 amino acids.

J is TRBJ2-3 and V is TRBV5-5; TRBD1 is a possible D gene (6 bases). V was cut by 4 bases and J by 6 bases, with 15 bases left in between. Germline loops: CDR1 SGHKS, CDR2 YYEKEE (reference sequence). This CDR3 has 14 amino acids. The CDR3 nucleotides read TGTGCCAGCAGCCTATACCAGGGGTGGGATACGCAGTATTTT. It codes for CASSLYQGWDTQYF.

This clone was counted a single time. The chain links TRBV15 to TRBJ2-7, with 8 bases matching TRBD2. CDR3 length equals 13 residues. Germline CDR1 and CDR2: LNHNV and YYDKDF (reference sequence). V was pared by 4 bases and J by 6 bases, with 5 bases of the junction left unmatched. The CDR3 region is CATSIPGTSEQYF. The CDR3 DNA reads TGTGCCACCAGCATTCCCGGGACTAGCGAGCAGTACTTC.

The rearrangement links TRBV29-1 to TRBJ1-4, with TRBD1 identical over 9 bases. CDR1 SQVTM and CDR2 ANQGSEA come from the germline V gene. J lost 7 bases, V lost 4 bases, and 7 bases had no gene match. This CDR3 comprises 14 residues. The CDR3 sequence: CSVVGQGFGEKLFF. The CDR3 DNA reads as TGCAGCGTTGTGGGACAGGGTTTTGGTGAAAAACTGTTTTTT.

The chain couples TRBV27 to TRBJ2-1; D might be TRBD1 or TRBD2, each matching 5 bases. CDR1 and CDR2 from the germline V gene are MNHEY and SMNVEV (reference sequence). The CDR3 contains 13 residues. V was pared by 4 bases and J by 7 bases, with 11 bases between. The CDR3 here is CASSYYEGNEQFF. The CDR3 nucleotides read TGTGCCAGCAGTTACTACGAGGGGAATGAGCAGTTCTTC.

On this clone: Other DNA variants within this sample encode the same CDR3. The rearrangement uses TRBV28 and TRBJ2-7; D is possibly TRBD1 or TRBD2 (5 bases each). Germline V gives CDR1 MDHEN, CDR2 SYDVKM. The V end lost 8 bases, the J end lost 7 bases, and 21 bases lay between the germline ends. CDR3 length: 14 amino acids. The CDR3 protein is CASSATGLSREQYF. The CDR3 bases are TGTGCCAGCTCTGCGACGGGGCTTTCTAGGGAGCAGTACTTC.

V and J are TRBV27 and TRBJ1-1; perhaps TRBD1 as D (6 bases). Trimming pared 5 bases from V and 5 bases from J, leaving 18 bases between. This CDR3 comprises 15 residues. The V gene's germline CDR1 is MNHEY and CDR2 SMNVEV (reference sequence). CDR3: CASSTQRGGATEAFF. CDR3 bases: TGTGCCAGCAGTACCCAGAGGGGGGGCGCAACTGAAGCTTTCTTT.

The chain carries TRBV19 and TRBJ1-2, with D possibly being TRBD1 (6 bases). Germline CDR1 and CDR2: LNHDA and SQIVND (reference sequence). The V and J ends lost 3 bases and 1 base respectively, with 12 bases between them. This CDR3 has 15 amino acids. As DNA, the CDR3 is TGTGCCAGTAGTATGGGGGCCACTTATAACTATGGCTACACCTTC. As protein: CASSMGATYNYGYTF.

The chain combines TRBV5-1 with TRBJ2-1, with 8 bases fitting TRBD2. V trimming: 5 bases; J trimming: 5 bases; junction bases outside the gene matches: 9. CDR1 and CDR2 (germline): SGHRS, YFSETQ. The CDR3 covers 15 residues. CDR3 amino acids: CASSLGLDVDNEQFF. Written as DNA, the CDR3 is TGCGCCAGCAGTCTGGGACTAGATGTAGACAATGAGCAGTTCTTC.

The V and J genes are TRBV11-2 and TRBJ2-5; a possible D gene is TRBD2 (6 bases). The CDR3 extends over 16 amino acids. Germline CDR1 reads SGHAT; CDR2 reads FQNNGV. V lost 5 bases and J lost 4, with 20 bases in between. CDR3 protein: CASSPLVFWGGETQYF. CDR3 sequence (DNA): TGTGCCAGCAGCCCCTTAGTGTTTTGGGGAGGAGAGACCCAGTACTTC.

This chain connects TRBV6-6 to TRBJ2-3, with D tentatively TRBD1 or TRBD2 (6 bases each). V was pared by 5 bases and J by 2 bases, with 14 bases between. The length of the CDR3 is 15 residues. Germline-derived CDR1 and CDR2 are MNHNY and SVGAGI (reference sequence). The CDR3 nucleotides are TGTGCCAGCAGTGCCCTCGGGGGCTTCACAGATACGCAGTATTTT. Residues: CASSALGGFTDTQYF.

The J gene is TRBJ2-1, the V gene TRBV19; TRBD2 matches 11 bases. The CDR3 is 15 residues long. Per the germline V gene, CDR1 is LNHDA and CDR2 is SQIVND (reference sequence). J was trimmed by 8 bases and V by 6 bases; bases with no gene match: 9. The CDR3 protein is CASSLTGTSGYEQFF. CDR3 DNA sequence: TGTGCCAGTAGCCTGACCGGGACTAGCGGTTATGAGCAGTTCTTC.

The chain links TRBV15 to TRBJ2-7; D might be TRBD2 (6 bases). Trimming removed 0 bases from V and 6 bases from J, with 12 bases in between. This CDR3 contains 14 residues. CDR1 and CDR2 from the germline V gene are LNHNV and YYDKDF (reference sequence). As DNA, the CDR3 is TGTGCCACCAGCAGAGATTTAGCCGGGGGCGAGCAGTACTTC. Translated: CATSRDLAGGEQYF.

The CDR3 DNA sequence: TGTGCCAGCAGCTTAGGGTTACTAGCGGGTGCCTCAAATGAGCAGTTCTTC. This sequence encodes CASSLGLLAGASNEQFF. The chain is built from TRBV7-8 and TRBJ2-1, with 9 bases matching TRBD2. The germline V gene has CDR1 SGHVS and CDR2 FQNEAQ. V shed 1 base and J 7 bases; nucleotides not matched to a gene: 11. The CDR3 contains 17 residues.

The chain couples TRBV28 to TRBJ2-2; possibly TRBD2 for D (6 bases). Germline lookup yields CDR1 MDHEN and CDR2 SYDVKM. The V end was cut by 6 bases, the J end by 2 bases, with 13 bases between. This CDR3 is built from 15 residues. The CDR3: CASSGTLPNTGELFF. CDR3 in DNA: TGTGCCAGCAGCGGGACTCTGCCAAACACCGGGGAGCTGTTTTTT. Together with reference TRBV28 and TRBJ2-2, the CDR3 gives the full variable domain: DVKVTQSSRYLVKRTGEKVFLECVQDMDHENMFWYRQDPGLGLRLIYFSYDVKMKEKGDIPEGYSVSREKKERFSLILESASTNQTSMYLCASSGTLPNTGELFFGEGSRLTVL.

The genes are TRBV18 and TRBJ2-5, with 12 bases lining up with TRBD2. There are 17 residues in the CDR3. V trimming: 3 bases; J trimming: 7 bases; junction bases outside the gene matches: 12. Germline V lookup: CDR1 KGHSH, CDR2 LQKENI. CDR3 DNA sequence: TGTGCCAGCTCACCGGGGCTAGCGGGAGGGCAGACATGGACCCAGTACTTC. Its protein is CASSPGLAGGQTWTQYF. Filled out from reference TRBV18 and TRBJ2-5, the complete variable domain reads NAGVMQNPRHLVRRRGQEARLRCSPMKGHSHVYWYRQLPEEGLKFMVYLQKENIIDESGMPKERFSAEFPKEGPSILRIQQVVRGDSAAYFCASSPGLAGGQTWTQYFGPGTRLLVL.

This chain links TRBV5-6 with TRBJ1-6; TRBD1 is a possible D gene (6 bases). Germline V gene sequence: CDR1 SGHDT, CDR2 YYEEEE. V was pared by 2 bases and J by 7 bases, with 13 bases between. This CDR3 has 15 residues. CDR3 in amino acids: CASSFLRRGNSPLHF. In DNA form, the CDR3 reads TGTGCCAGCAGCTTCCTCCGAAGGGGGAATTCACCCCTCCACTTT.